The 26 T cell receptor beta chains in this list originate from one sample, sequenced in a study of post-analysis software for immune sequencing data. The antigens for these receptors are not known. Study results and limitations: Among several TRBV segments more frequent in patients than controls were TRBV5-6, TRBV5-1 and TRBV20-1.

cDNA libraries for TCR beta contained unique molecular identifiers. From the PCR reads, TCRdb called clonotypes with MiXCR, one entry per CDR3 protein. The sample contains hundreds of thousands of distinct CDR3 sequences, 59% of which appear only once. The sample consisted of blood. The receptor set was obtained from a girl aged 2 to 10 with multiple sclerosis.

V gene TRBV10-3 combines with J gene TRBJ1-6; 7 bases line up with TRBD1. V trimming: 6 bases; J trimming: 5 bases; junction bases outside the gene matches: 1. The CDR3 is made up of 13 amino acids. Germline assignment: CDR1 ENHRY and CDR2 SYGVKD. The chain's CDR3 is CAIRGTDNSPLHF. For the CDR3, the DNA is TGTGCCATCAGAGGGACAGATAATTCACCCCTCCACTTT.

The chain's CDR3 is CASSVVASGTYNEQFF. CDR3 nucleotide sequence: TGTGCCAGCAGCGTAGTGGCTAGCGGCACCTACAATGAGCAGTTCTTC. J is TRBJ2-1 and V is TRBV9; 7 bases fit TRBD2. This CDR3 contains 16 residues. Germline-derived CDR1 and CDR2 are SGDLS and YYNGEE. V was pared by 0 bases and J by 2 bases, with 5 bases of the junction left unmatched. Combining the CDR3 with reference TRBV9 and TRBJ2-1 gives the whole variable domain DSGVTQTPKHLITATGQRVTLRCSPRSGDLSVYWYQQSLDQGLQFLIQYYNGEERAKGNILERFSAQQFPDLHSELNLSSLELGDSALYFCASSVVASGTYNEQFFGPGTRLTVL.

This chain links TRBV24-1 with TRBJ1-2; 7 positions agree with TRBD1. This CDR3 spans 16 amino acids. CDR1 and CDR2 from the germline V gene are KGHDR and SFDVKD. V gave up 6 bases and J gave up 3 bases; unmatched junction bases: 12. The CDR3, as DNA: TGTGCCACCAGTTCTCCCGGGACAGCTCTCGACTATGGCTACACCTTC. Translating gives CATSSPGTALDYGYTF.

The chain is built from TRBV7-9 and TRBJ2-5; D is possibly TRBD2 (5 bases). The CDR3 is 15 amino acids. V was shortened by 5 bases and J by 5 bases, with 18 bases between the two germline ends. The V gene's germline CDR1 is SEHNR and CDR2 FQNEAQ (reference sequence). CDR3 region: CASSLGLGRGETQYF. In nucleotides, the CDR3 is TGTGCCAGCAGCCTTGGACTCGGTAGAGGGGAGACCCAGTACTTC.

The chain joins TRBV24-1 to TRBJ1-2; 9 nucleotides line up with TRBD1. The germline V gene has CDR1 KGHDR and CDR2 SFDVKD. Losses at the gene ends were 4 bases for V and 6 bases for J; bases not matched to a gene: 5. The CDR3 is 14 residues long. The CDR3 DNA reads TGTGCCACCAGTGACCCCTGGACAGGGGATGGCTACACCTTC. Encoded protein: CATSDPWTGDGYTF.

The CDR3 here is CASREAGNTEAFF. For the CDR3, the DNA is TGTGCCAGCAGGGAGGCGGGGAACACTGAAGCTTTCTTT. The chain joins TRBV6-5 to TRBJ1-1; D unclear. The V gene's germline CDR1 is MNHEY and CDR2 SVGAGI. There are 13 residues in the CDR3. The germline V and J ends were trimmed by 6 bases and 1 base, with 9 bases remaining between them.

This clonotype has a count of ten or more. CDR3 residues: CASGERDPSLDTQYF. In DNA, the CDR3 is TGTGCCAGCGGAGAGCGGGACCCCTCCCTAGATACGCAGTATTTT. The chain couples TRBV3-1 to TRBJ2-3; the match to TRBD2 covers 7 bases. V lost 8 bases and J lost 5; bases outside the gene matches: 13. The V gene's germline CDR1 is LGHDT and CDR2 YNNKEL (reference sequence). The CDR3 totals 15 residues.

This clonotype was counted only a few times. This chain joins TRBV7-3 and TRBJ2-3; tentatively, D is TRBD1 (5 bases). Between the trimmed V and J ends, which lost 8 bases and 3 bases, there was a span of 18 bases. This CDR3 region has 15 residues. Germline V CDR1 and CDR2: SGHTA, FQGTGA. CDR3: CASGAGVTATDTQYF. CDR3 sequence (DNA): TGTGCCAGCGGCGCCGGCGTGACAGCTACAGATACGCAGTATTTT.

This clonotype was counted between two and nine times. The chain has TRBV6-5 and TRBJ1-1, with D uncertain. The CDR3 extends over 12 amino acids. Germline-derived CDR1 and CDR2 are MNHEY and SVGAGI. Trimming took off 5 bases at V and 5 bases at J, with 9 bases between the two ends. The CDR3 protein is CASSPVGTEAFF. The DNA of the CDR3 is TGTGCCAGCAGTCCAGTTGGAACTGAAGCTTTCTTT.

The rearrangement joins TRBV10-1 to TRBJ2-3; 8 nucleotides align to TRBD2. Looked up from germline, CDR1 is WNHNN and CDR2 is SYGVQD (reference sequence). Trimming removed 8 bases from V and 6 bases from J; junction bases left unmatched: 7. This CDR3 is built from 13 residues. The CDR3 bases are TGCGCCAGCGGGGGACTAGAAGGGGATACGCAGTATTTT. Encoded protein: CASGGLEGDTQYF.

V gene TRBV2 combines with J gene TRBJ2-1; D is possibly TRBD2 (6 bases). The V gene lost 7 bases and the J gene lost 6 bases, with 16 bases spanning the gap. The V gene's germline CDR1 is SNHLY and CDR2 FYNNEI. The CDR3 spans 14 residues. CDR3: CASKPGGKGNEQFF. CDR3 bases: TGTGCCAGCAAGCCAGGAGGGAAAGGCAATGAGCAGTTCTTC.

The V and J genes are TRBV6-1 and TRBJ2-4, with D possibly matching TRBD2 (7 bases). The end of the DNA aligns better with TRBJ2-7, so the J call may be wrong. Looked up from germline, CDR1 is MNHNS and CDR2 is SASEGT. The CDR3 covers 13 residues. In DNA, the CDR3 is TGTGCCAGCAGTCCTCGGGGGGCCCACGAGCAGTACTTC. It codes for CASSPRGAHEQYF.

The rearrangement uses TRBV7-2 and TRBJ1-2, with D possibly being TRBD1 (6 bases). This CDR3 comprises 13 residues. Germline CDR1 and CDR2: SGHTA and FQGNSA. Trimming removed 3 bases at V and 3 bases at J, with 8 bases between. CDR3 region: CASSFYRDYGYTF. As DNA, the CDR3 is TGTGCCAGCAGCTTTTACAGGGACTATGGCTACACCTTC.

The V call is TRBV4-3, the J call TRBJ2-7; 8 nucleotides agree with TRBD2. This CDR3 spans 15 amino acids. Germline CDR1 and CDR2: LGHNA and YSLEER. The J segment lost 6 bases and the V segment lost 3 bases, leaving 10 bases of the junction unmatched. The CDR3 spells CASSQTTSGTSEQYF. CDR3 sequence (DNA): TGCGCCAGCAGCCAGACCACTAGCGGAACCTCCGAGCAGTACTTC.

This chain connects TRBV6-1 to TRBJ1-2; D unresolved. CDR3 size: 16 residues. Trimming shortened V by 2 bases and J by 0 bases, and 13 bases separated the two germline ends. The germline CDR1 and CDR2 sequences are MNHNS and SASEGT. CDR3 sequence: CASSEINPGANYGYTF. Here the CDR3 DNA reads TGTGCCAGCAGTGAAATCAACCCGGGAGCTAACTATGGCTACACCTTC.

This clonotype has only one observation. The chain is built from TRBV7-2 and TRBJ1-2, with D possibly TRBD1 on 5 matching bases. Trimming took off 5 bases at V and 4 bases at J, with 17 bases between the two ends. This CDR3 has 15 residues. Looked up from germline, CDR1 is SGHTA and CDR2 is FQGNSA. The CDR3 sequence is CASSRFSGEAYGYTF. The CDR3 nucleotides are TGTGCCAGCAGCCGGTTCTCGGGGGAGGCCTATGGCTACACCTTC.

This chain connects TRBV5-1 to TRBJ2-5; TRBD1 matches at 8 bases. The CDR3 runs to 15 residues. Germline V CDR1 and CDR2: SGHRS, YFSETQ. V dropped 5 bases and J dropped 2; count of bases not matched to a gene: 8. The CDR3 region is CASRPAGGGQETQYF. The CDR3 nucleotides read TGCGCCAGCAGACCCGCAGGGGGCGGACAAGAGACCCAGTACTTC.

The chain has TRBV7-9 and TRBJ1-2, with 8 bases matching TRBD1. Germline V gene lookup returns CDR1 SEHNR and CDR2 FQNEAQ (reference sequence). V lost 6 bases, J lost 8 bases, and 8 bases stayed unmatched. The CDR3 totals 13 residues. The CDR3 is CASSRDRGTGYTF. The CDR3 DNA is TGTGCCAGCAGTCGTGACAGGGGAACGGGCTACACCTTC. The entire variable domain, with the rest obtained from reference TRBV7-9 and TRBJ1-2, is as follows: DTGVSQNPRHKITKRGQNVTFRCDPISEHNRLYWYRQTLGQGPEFLTYFQNEAQLEKSRLLSDRFSAERPKGSFSTLEIQRTEQGDSAMYLCASSRDRGTGYTFGSGTRLTVV.

This clonotype came up a few times. V gene TRBV29-1 combines with J gene TRBJ2-1; 8 positions agree with TRBD2. Germline V gives CDR1 SQVTM, CDR2 ANQGSEA. V lost 4 bases and J lost 8; bases outside the gene matches: 7. The CDR3 contains 13 residues. CDR3 sequence reads: CSVGLARDDEQFF. The CDR3, as DNA: TGCAGCGTTGGACTAGCGCGGGACGATGAGCAGTTCTTC.

The chain uses TRBV6-5 and TRBJ1-2, with 8 nucleotides matching TRBD1. Germline V gene sequence: CDR1 MNHEY, CDR2 SVGAGI. Trimming at V came to 0 bases and at J to 8 bases, leaving 8 bases not matched to a gene. This CDR3 is 15 amino acids long. CDR3 loop: CASSYSPGAGGGYTF. The CDR3 DNA follows: TGTGCCAGCAGTTACTCGCCCGGGGCAGGGGGCGGCTACACCTTC.

This chain joins TRBV29-1 and TRBJ2-1; D remains unclear. CDR1 and CDR2 (germline): SQVTM, ANQGSEA. The CDR3 has 14 amino acids. V was pared by 8 bases and J by 0 bases, with 14 bases between. The CDR3 sequence is CSTRHRSSYNEQFF. The CDR3 DNA reads TGCAGCACTCGACACCGAAGCTCCTACAATGAGCAGTTCTTC.

The chain links TRBV20-1 to TRBJ2-3, with unresolved D. The length of the CDR3 is 17 residues. Germline loops: CDR1 DFQATT, CDR2 SNEGSKA (reference sequence). Trimming stripped 0 bases from V and 0 bases from J, with 16 bases between. The CDR3 DNA sequence: TGCAGTGCTAGAGACCCGTTTGGTTGGAGTAGCACAGATACGCAGTATTTT. Translating gives CSARDPFGWSSTDTQYF.

The rearrangement links TRBV9 to TRBJ2-1; D is unclear. Trimming stripped 0 bases from V and 0 bases from J, with 10 bases between. The CDR3 runs to 16 residues. Germline CDR1 is SGDLS and CDR2 is YYNGEE. The CDR3 sequence is CASSVDLLVSYNEQFF. CDR3 in DNA: TGTGCCAGCAGCGTAGATCTGTTAGTCTCCTACAATGAGCAGTTCTTC.

The chain links TRBV7-9 to TRBJ2-1; D call uncertain. CDR3 length: 15 residues. Germline V gives CDR1 SEHNR, CDR2 FQNEAQ (reference sequence). V was shortened by 0 bases and J by 4 bases, with 10 bases between the two germline ends. The CDR3 is CASSLALGTYNEQFF. CDR3 in DNA: TGTGCCAGCAGCTTAGCGCTGGGAACTTACAATGAGCAGTTCTTC.

A single count supports this clonotype. The V call is TRBV24-1, the J call TRBJ1-1; 8 positions match TRBD1. Germline lookup yields CDR1 KGHDR and CDR2 SFDVKD. With 7 bases clipped from V and 4 bases from J, the junction kept 4 bases outside the gene matches. The CDR3 runs to 13 residues. CDR3 sequence: CATSPDRGTEAFF. CDR3 nucleotide sequence: TGTGCCACCAGCCCAGACAGGGGCACTGAAGCTTTCTTT.

The chain has TRBV5-1 and TRBJ1-5, with D tentatively TRBD1 (5 bases). The CDR3 runs 15 residues. Deletions cut 1 base from V and 0 bases from J, with 8 bases between. The germline gives CDR1 SGHRS, CDR2 YFSETQ. CDR3 amino acids: CASSLQGYSNQPQHF. CDR3 coding DNA: TGCGCCAGCAGCTTGCAGGGATATAGCAATCAGCCCCAGCATTTT.